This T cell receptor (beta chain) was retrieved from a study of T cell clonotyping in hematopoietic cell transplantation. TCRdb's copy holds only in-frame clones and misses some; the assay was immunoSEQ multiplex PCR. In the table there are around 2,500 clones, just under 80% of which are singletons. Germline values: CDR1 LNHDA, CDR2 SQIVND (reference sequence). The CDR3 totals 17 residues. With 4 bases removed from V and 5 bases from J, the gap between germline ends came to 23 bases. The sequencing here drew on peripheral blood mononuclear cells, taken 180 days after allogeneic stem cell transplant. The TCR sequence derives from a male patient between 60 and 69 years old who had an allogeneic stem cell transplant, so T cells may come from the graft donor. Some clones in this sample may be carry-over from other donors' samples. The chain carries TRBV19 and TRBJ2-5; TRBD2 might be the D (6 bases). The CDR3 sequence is CASSRITGTSKGETQYF. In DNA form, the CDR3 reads TGTGCCAGTAGTAGAATCACTGGGACTTCAAAGGGGGAGACCCAGTACTTC.